This TCR beta chain stems from a study of technical replicates of blood from a handful of donors. The table came from immunoSEQ multiplex PCR; TCRdb's copy has only in-frame clones and leaves some out. The sample lists about 88,000 clones, roughly 92% occurring once. Source material: T cells isolated from PBMCs. The source of this sequence is a human donor in good health.

Here the CDR3 DNA reads TGCGCCAGCAGCTTGGGTCTAGCGGGGGGGCGTCCATACAATGAGCAGTTCTTC. Protein: CASSLGLAGGRPYNEQFF. The chain couples TRBV5-1 to TRBJ2-1, with 12 nucleotides matching TRBD2. CDR3 length: 18 amino acids. The V and J ends lost 0 bases and 4 bases, in that order; junction bases with no gene match: 8. Per the germline V gene, CDR1 is SGHRS and CDR2 is YFSETQ.